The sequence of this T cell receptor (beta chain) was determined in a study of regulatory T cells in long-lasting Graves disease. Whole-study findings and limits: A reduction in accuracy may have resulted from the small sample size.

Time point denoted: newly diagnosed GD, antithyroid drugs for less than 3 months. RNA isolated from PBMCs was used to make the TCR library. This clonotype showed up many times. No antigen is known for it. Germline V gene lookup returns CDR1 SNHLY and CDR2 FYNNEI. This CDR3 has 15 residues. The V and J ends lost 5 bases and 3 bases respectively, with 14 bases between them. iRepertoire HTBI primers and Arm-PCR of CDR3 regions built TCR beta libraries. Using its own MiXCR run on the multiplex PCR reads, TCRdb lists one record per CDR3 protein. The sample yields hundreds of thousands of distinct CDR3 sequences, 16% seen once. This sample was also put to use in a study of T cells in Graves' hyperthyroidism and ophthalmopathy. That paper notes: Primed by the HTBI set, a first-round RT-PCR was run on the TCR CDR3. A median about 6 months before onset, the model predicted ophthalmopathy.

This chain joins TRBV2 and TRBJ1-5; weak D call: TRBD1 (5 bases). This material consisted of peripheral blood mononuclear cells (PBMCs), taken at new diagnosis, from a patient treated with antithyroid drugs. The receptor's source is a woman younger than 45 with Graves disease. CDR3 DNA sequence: TGTGCCAGCAGTCTACCAGGGTCGCTCAATCAGCCCCAGCATTTT. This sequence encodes CASSLPGSLNQPQHF.